This TCR beta chain stems from a study of T cell changes during pregnancy in multiple sclerosis. TCRdb's table, derived via immunoSEQ multiplex PCR, lists solely in-frame clones and lacks some. The sample gives fewer than 150,000 clones, less than 97% of which show up once; around 0.4% is in the top ten. This material consisted of peripheral blood, taken after pregnancy. The source is a female donor with multiple sclerosis, enrolled in a pregnancy study.

The CDR3: CASSLVGGGYTF. CDR3 DNA: TGTGCCAGCAGCTTAGTAGGAGGCGGCTACACCTTC. The V call is TRBV7-8, the J call TRBJ1-2; D is uncertain. The germline V gene has CDR1 SGHVS and CDR2 FQNEAQ. The CDR3 runs 12 residues. V was cut by 1 base and J by 8 bases, with 8 bases left in between.